This T cell receptor beta chain was identified during a study of shared T cell receptors in the human thymus. V dropped 3 bases and J dropped 4 bases, with 13 bases sitting between them. This CDR3 has 14 amino acids. The germline V gene has CDR1 MNHEY and CDR2 SMNVEV (reference sequence). The method was immunoSEQ multiplex PCR; TCRdb's version includes in-frame clones alone and lacks a portion of them. The sample has under 850,000 clones; 85% to 90% are singletons. This same sample was also taken into another study, of human thymus T cells. That report notes: Thymic tissue was derived from resections collected during corrective heart surgery. Thymic and blood repertoires appeared to show biased V and J gene usage.

The sequencing sample was made of thymocytes. This receptor was identified in a boy under two years old with a congenital heart defect. The V and J genes are TRBV27 and TRBJ2-7, with D possibly being TRBD1 (6 bases). The CDR3 protein is CASSFTSQGYEQYF. DNA of the CDR3: TGTGCCAGCAGTTTCACCTCACAGGGTTACGAGCAGTACTTC.